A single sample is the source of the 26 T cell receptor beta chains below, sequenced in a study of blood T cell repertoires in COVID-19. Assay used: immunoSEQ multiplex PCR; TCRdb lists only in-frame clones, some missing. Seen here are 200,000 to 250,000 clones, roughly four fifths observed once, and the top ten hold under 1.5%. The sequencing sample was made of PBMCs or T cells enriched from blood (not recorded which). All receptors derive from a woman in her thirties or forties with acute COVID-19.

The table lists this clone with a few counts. The CDR3 region has the DNA TGTGCCAGCAGCTCTAGTGGGTACGAGCAGTACTTC. Its translation is CASSSSGYEQYF. The chain combines TRBV7-2 with TRBJ2-7, with D unresolved. Trimming cost V 4 bases and J 4 bases, with 8 bases left between them. CDR1 and CDR2 (germline): SGHTA, FQGNSA. The CDR3 is 12 amino acids.

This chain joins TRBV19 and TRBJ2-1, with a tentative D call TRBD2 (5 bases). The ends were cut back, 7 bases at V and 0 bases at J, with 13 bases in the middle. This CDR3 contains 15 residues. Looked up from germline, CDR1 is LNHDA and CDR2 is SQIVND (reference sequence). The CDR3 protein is CASTPGLSSYNEQFF. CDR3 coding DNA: TGTGCCAGTACCCCAGGACTTAGCTCCTACAATGAGCAGTTCTTC.

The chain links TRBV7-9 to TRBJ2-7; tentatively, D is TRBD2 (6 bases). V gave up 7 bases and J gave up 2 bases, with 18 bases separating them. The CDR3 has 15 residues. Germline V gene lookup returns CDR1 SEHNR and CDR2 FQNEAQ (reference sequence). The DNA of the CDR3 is TGTGCCAGCACCCAGTCGGGAGATGGAACCTACGAGCAGTACTTC. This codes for CASTQSGDGTYEQYF.

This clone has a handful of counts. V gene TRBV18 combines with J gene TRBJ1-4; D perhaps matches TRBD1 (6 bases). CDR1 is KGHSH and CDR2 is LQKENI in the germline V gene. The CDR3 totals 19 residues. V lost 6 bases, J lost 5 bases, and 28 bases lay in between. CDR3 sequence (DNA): TGTGCCAGCTCGAACCTACTACCTACAGGGCAGACAAACAATGAAAAACTGTTTTTT. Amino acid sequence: CASSNLLPTGQTNNEKLFF.

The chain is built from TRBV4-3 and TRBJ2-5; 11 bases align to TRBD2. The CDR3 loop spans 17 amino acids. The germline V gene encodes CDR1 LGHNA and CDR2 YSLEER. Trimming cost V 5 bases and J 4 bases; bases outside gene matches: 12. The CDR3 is CASSKGVLAGGPETQYF. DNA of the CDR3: TGCGCCAGCAGCAAAGGGGTCCTAGCGGGGGGCCCAGAGACCCAGTACTTC.

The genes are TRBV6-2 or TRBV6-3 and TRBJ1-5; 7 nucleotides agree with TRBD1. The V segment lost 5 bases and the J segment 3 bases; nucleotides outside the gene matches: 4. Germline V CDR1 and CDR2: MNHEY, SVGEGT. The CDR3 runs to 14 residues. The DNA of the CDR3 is TGTGCCAGCAGTCGACAGGGTCTCAATCAGCCCCAGCATTTT. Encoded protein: CASSRQGLNQPQHF.

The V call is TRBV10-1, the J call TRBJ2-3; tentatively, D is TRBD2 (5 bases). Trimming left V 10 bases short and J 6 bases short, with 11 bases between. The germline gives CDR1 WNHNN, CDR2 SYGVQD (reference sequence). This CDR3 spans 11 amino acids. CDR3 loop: CAMGRRDTQYF. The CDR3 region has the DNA TGCGCCATGGGCAGGAGGGATACGCAGTATTTT.

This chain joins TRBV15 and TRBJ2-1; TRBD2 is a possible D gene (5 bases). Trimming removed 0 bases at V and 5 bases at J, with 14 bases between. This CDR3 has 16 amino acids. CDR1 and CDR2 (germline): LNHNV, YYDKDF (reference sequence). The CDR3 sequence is CATSRDLFGEHNEQFF. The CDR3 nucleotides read TGTGCCACCAGCAGAGACCTTTTTGGGGAGCACAATGAGCAGTTCTTC.

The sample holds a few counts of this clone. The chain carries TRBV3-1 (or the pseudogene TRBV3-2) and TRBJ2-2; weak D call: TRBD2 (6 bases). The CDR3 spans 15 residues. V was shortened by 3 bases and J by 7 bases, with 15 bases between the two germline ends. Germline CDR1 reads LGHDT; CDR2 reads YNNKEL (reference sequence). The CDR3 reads CASSHGGLRGGELFF. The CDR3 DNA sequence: TGTGCCAGCAGCCACGGAGGGTTGCGGGGCGGGGAGCTGTTTTTT.

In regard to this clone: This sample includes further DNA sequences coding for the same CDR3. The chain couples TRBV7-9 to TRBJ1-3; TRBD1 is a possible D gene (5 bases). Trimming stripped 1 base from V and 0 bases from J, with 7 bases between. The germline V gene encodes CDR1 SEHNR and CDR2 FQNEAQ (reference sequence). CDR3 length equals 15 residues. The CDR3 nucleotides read TGTGCCAGCAGCTTAGGACAGAACTCTGGAAACACCATATATTTT. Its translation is CASSLGQNSGNTIYF.

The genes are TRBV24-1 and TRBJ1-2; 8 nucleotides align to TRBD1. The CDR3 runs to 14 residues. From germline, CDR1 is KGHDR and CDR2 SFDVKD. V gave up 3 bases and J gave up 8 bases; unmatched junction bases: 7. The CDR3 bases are TGTGCCACCAGTGATGGACAGGGTACGAGGGGCTACACCTTC. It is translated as CATSDGQGTRGYTF.

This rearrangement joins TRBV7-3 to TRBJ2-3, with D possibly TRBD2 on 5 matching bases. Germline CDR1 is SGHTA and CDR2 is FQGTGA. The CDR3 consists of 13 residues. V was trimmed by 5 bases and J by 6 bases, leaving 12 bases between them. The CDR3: CASSPRLSDTQYF. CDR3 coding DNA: TGTGCCAGCAGCCCAAGACTATCGGATACGCAGTATTTT.

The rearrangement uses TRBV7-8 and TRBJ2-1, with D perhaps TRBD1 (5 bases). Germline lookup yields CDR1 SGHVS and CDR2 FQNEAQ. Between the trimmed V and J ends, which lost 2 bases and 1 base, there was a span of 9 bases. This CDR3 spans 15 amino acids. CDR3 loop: CASSLMGPSYNEQFF. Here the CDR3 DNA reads TGTGCCAGCAGCTTAATGGGGCCATCCTACAATGAGCAGTTCTTC.

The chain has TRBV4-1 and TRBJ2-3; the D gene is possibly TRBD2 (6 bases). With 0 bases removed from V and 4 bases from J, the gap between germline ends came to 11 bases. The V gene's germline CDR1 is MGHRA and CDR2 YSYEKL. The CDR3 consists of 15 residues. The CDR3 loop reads CASSQDRVAADTQYF. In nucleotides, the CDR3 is TGCGCCAGCAGCCAAGATAGAGTAGCGGCAGATACGCAGTATTTT.

The CDR3 loop reads CASRQDSGPPNTGELFF. CDR3 DNA: TGCGCCAGCAGACAGGACAGCGGCCCCCCGAACACCGGGGAGCTGTTTTTT. V is TRBV5-1 and J is TRBJ2-2; TRBD1 is a possible D gene (6 bases). V was cut by 5 bases and J by 0 bases, with 17 bases left in between. This CDR3 region has 17 residues. Germline V gene sequence: CDR1 SGHRS, CDR2 YFSETQ.

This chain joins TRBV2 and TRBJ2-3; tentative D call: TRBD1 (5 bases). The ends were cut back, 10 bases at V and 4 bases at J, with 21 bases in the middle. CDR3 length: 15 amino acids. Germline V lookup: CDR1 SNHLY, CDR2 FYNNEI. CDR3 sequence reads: CATLYDSPGPDTQYF. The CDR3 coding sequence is TGTGCCACACTCTACGACAGCCCAGGGCCAGATACGCAGTATTTT. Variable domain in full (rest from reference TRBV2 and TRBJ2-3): EPEVTQTPSHQVTQMGQEVILRCVPISNHLYFYWYRQILGQKVEFLVSFYNNEISEKSEIFDDQFSVERPDGSNFTLKIRSTKLEDSAMYFCATLYDSPGPDTQYFGPGTRLTVL.

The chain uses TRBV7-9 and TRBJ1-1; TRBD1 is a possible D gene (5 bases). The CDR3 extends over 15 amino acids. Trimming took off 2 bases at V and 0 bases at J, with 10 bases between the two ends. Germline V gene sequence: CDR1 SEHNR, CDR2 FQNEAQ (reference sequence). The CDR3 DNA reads TGTGCCAGCAGCTTATTCGGGGGGGTGAACACTGAAGCTTTCTTT. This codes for CASSLFGGVNTEAFF.

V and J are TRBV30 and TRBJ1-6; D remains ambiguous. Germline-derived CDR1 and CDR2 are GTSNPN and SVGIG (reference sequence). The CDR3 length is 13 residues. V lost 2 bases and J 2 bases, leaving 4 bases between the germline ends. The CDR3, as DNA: TGTGCCTGGAGTTTAGCCTATAATTCACCCCTCCACTTT. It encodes CAWSLAYNSPLHF.

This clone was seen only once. CDR3 sequence reads: CASSLGALSGNTIYF. The CDR3 DNA is TGTGCCAGCAGTTTAGGGGCCCTCTCTGGAAACACCATATATTTT. The rearrangement links TRBV28 to TRBJ1-3; possibly TRBD1 for D (5 bases). CDR1 is MDHEN, CDR2 SYDVKM, per germline. The CDR3 loop spans 15 amino acids. V was shortened by 2 bases and J by 0 bases, with 8 bases between the two germline ends.

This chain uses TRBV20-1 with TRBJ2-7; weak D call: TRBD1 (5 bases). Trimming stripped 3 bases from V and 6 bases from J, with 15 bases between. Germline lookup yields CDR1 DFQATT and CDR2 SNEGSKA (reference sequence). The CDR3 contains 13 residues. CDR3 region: CSASRQGTSEQYF. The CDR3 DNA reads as TGCAGTGCTAGTCGGCAGGGTACAAGCGAGCAGTACTTC.

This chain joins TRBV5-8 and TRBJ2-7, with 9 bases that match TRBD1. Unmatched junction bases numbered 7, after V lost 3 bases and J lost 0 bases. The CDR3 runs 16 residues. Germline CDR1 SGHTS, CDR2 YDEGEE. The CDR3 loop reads CASSSGTGIPSYEQYF. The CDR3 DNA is TGTGCCAGCAGCTCCGGGACAGGGATCCCCTCCTACGAGCAGTACTTC.

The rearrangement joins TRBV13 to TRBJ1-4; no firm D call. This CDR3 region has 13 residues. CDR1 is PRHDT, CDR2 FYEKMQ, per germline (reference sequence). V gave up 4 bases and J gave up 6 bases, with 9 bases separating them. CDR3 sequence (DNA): TGTGCCAGCAGCTCGGTCCTGGATGAAAAACTGTTTTTT. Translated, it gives CASSSVLDEKLFF.

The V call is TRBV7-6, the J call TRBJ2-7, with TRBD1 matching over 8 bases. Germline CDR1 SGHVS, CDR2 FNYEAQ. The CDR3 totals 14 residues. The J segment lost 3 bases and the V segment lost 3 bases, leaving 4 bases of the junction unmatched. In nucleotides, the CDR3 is TGTGCCAGCAGCTTTGGACAGGGAGACTACGAGCAGTACTTC. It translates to CASSFGQGDYEQYF.

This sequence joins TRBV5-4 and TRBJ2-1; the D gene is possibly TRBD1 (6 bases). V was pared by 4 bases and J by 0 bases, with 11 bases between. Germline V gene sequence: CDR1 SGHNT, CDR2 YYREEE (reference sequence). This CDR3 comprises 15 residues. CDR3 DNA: TGTGCCAGCAGCAAGACAGGAAGCTCCTACAATGAGCAGTTCTTC. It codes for CASSKTGSSYNEQFF.

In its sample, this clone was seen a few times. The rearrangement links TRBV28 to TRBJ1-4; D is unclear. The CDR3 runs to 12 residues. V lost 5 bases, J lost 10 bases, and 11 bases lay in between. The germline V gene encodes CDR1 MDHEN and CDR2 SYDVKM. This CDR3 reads CASSREPRKLFF. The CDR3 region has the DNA TGTGCCAGCAGTCGAGAACCAAGAAAACTGTTTTTT.

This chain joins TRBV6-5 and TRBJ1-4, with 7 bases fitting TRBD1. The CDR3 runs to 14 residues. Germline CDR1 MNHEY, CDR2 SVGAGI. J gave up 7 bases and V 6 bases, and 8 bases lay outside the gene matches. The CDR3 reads CASSLRGKGEKLFF. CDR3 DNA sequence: TGTGCCAGCAGCCTCAGGGGGAAAGGTGAAAAACTGTTTTTT.